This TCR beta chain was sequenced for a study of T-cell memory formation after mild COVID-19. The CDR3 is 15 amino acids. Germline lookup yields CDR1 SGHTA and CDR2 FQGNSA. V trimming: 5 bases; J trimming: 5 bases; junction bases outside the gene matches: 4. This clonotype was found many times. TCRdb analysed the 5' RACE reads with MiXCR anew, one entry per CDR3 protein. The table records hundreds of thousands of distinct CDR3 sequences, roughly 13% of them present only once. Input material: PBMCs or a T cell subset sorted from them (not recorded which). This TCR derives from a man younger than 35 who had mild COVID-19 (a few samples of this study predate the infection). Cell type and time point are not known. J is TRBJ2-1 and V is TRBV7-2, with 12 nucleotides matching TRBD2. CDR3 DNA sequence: TGTGCCAGCAGCCACGGACTAGCGGGGAACAATGAGCAGTTCTTC. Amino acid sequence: CASSHGLAGNNEQFF.